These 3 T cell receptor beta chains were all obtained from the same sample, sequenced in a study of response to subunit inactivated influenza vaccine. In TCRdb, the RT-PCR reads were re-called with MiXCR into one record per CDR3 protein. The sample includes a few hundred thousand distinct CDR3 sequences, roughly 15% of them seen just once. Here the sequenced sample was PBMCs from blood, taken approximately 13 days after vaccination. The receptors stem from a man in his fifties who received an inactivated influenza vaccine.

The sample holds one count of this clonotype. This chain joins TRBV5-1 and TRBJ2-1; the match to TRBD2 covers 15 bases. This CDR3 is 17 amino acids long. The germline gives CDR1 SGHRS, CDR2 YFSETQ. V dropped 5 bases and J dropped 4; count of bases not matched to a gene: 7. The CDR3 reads CASRRTSGGALYNEQFF. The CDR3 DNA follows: TGCGCCAGCAGGAGGACTAGCGGGGGGGCCTTGTACAATGAGCAGTTCTTC.

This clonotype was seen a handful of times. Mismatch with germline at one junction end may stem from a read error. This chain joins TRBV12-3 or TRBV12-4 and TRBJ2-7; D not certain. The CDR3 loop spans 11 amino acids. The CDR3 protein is CATSKYHEQYF. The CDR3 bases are TGTGCCACCAGTAAGTACCACGAGCAGTACTTC.

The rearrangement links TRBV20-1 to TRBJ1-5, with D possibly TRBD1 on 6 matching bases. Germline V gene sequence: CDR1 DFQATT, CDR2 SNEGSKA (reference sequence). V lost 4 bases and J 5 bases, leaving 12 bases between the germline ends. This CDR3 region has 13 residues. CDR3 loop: CSATEQGDQPQHF. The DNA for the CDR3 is TGCAGTGCTACCGAACAGGGAGATCAGCCCCAGCATTTT.